This T cell receptor (beta chain) stems from a study of tumor and adjacent non-tumor tissue in lung cancer. Study in general: Stage I to III disease affected approximately 11 men and several women aged roughly 31 to 85.

The library came from three nested PCR rounds adapted from ARM-PCR protocols. MiXCR, applied by TCRdb to the multiplex PCR reads, yields one record per CDR3 protein. Of tens of thousands of distinct CDR3 sequences in the sample, around 61% were seen once. Remarks on this clonotype: One junction end does not reproduce the germline sequence, and a read error may be involved.

This sample's RNA came from whole unsorted tissue. The normal lung tissue was taken more than 3 cm from the tumor edge. Chemotherapy-naive patients with new lung cancer underwent thoracic surgery in China, August–late 2014. In germline, CDR1 is SGHAT, CDR2 FQNNGV. CDR3 length: 17 amino acids. The genes are TRBV11-2 and TRBJ2-2; 10 bases are shared with TRBD1. Sequences were obtained from distant non-tumor lung tissue. This TCR derives from a man between 65 and 80 years old with non-small cell lung cancer. The CDR3 DNA is TGTGTCAGCAGCTCCGCTCCGGGACAGGGGAACACCGGGGAGCTGTCTTTT. This translates into CVSSSAPGQGNTGELSF.